These T cell receptor beta chains were read from a single sample in a study of T cells in Graves' hyperthyroidism and ophthalmopathy. TCRdb itself ran the multiplex PCR reads through MiXCR, one entry per CDR3 protein. This sample has about 530,000 distinct CDR3 sequences, with 17% found just once. The material sequenced was blood. These receptors were collected from a woman aged 18 to 35 with Graves' ophthalmopathy. CDR3s include the opening cysteine and the closing phenylalanine or tryptophan. The D gene is left open where the match is weak. Rows give clone size only sometimes, using once, few, many, or a class for an expanded clone.

j_call cdr3_length clone_size v_call d_call cdr3_nt cdr3_aa
TRBJ2-7 15 many TRBV2 TRBD1 TGTGCCAGCAGTGACTTAGGACAGGTAACCTACGAGCAGTACTTC CASSDLGQVTYEQYF
TRBJ1-1 14 many TRBV7-9 - TGTGCCAGCAGCTTAGAACAGTTGAACACTGAAGCTTTCTTT CASSLEQLNTEAFF
TRBJ1-1 17 - TRBV20-1 - TGCAGTGCTAACCCGTCTGGGGCGACTAGCATGAACACTGAAGCTTTCTTT CSANPSGATSMNTEAFF
TRBJ1-1 19 - TRBV18 TRBD1 TGTGCCAGCTCATCAAACCGGGACAGGGGTTTGATGGGCGACACTGAAGCTTTCTTT CASSSNRDRGLMGDTEAFF
TRBJ1-1 12 few TRBV11-2 - TGTGCCAGCAGCTCACCCTGGGGAGAAGCTTTCTTT CASSSPWGEAFF
TRBJ1-5 15 - TRBV2 TRBD1 TGTGCCAGCAGTGAAGACAGGGGTGGCAATCAGCCCCAGCATTTT CASSEDRGGNQPQHF
TRBJ2-6 17 few TRBV9 - TGTGCCAGCAGCGTAAGATTGGCAGCCTCTGGGGCCAACGTCCTGACTTTC CASSVRLAASGANVLTF
TRBJ2-7 14 many TRBV7-9 TRBD2 TGTGCCAGCAGCTCCGCGGGAGGGGTCTACGAGCAGTACTTC CASSSAGGVYEQYF
TRBJ1-2 13 - TRBV5-1 TRBD1 TGCGCCAGCAGCGGGACAGGGGCAGAGGGCTACACCTTC CASSGTGAEGYTF
TRBJ2-7 12 many TRBV11-2 TRBD1 TGTGCCAGCGGAGACAGGGCCTACGAGCAGTACTTC CASGDRAYEQYF
TRBJ2-7 16 - TRBV27 TRBD2 TGTGCCAGCAGCTCTTTGGGGAGCGGGAGGGCCGGGGAGCAGTACTTC CASSSLGSGRAGEQYF
TRBJ1-5 15 - TRBV7-9 TRBD1 TGTGCCAGCAGCCTCGGGACAGGGCGGGAACAGCCCCAGCATTTT CASSLGTGREQPQHF
TRBJ2-7 15 few TRBV4-3 - TGCGCCAGCAGCCAATTTGACAGACTGCCCTACGAGCAGTACTTC CASSQFDRLPYEQYF
TRBJ1-4 15 - TRBV2 - TGTGCCAGCAGTGAAGTCGGCCAGCAAAATGAAAAACTGTTTTTT CASSEVGQQNEKLFF
TRBJ2-7 15 few TRBV28 TRBD1 TGTGCCAGCAGTCCGTGGGGGACAGGGGGCTACGAGCAGTACTTC CASSPWGTGGYEQYF
TRBJ1-6 14 few TRBV20-1 TRBD1 TGCAGTGCTAGAAGGGACAGAAAGGATTCACCCCTCCACTTT CSARRDRKDSPLHF
TRBJ1-6 12 - TRBV28 - TGTGCCAGCACCTTGAGAGGGTTACCCCTCCACTTT CASTLRGLPLHF
TRBJ2-7 16 many TRBV7-2 - TGTGCCAGCAGCTCGACTAGTATCGGGGATTCCTACGAGCAGTACTTC CASSSTSIGDSYEQYF
TRBJ1-5 12 many TRBV13 - TGTGCCAGCAGCCAAGGGGATCAGCCCCAGCATTTT CASSQGDQPQHF
TRBJ2-2 15 few TRBV27 - TGTGCCAGCAGTTTATCATCCATAAACACCGGGGAGCTGTTTTTT CASSLSSINTGELFF
TRBJ2-7 16 few TRBV29-1 TRBD2 TGCAGCGCCAGGACTAGCAGGTCCTTTTCCTACAATGAGCAGTACTTC CSARTSRSFSYNEQYF
TRBJ2-1 17 many TRBV13 TRBD2 TGTGCCAGCAGCCCCCGGACTAGCGGGGGGGCTTACAATGAGCAGTTCTTC CASSPRTSGGAYNEQFF
TRBJ1-5 13 many TRBV28 - TGTGCCAGCACCCTCGGACCCTATCAGCCCCAGCATTTT CASTLGPYQPQHF
TRBJ2-5 15 many TRBV7-3 TRBD1 TGTGCCAGCAGCTTAGGGACAGGCGTTCAAGAGACCCAGTACTTC CASSLGTGVQETQYF
TRBJ1-1 14 many TRBV20-1 TRBD1 TGCAGTGCTAGACTTAGGACAGGGGAGACTGAAGCTTTCTTT CSARLRTGETEAFF
TRBJ1-2 15 many TRBV29-1 TRBD1 TGCAGCGTGGTACCCCTCTTGGGACAGGGAGATGGCTACACCTTC CSVVPLLGQGDGYTF
TRBJ2-3 14 - TRBV2 - TGTGCCAGCAGCGCCGGACCGAACACAGATACGCAGTATTTT CASSAGPNTDTQYF
TRBJ1-2 13 many TRBV28 - TGTGCCAGCAGTTCGACAGCGAGCTATGGCTACACCTTC CASSSTASYGYTF
TRBJ1-2 16 many TRBV6-1 - TGTGCCAGCAGCGAGAACAGCAGTGTTGGGCGGCGTGGCTACACCTTC CASSENSSVGRRGYTF
TRBJ2-7 18 few TRBV5-6 TRBD1 TGTGCCAGCAGCCCTATAGGGGTCCGGGACAGGGAACCCTACGAGCAGTACTTC CASSPIGVRDREPYEQYF
TRBJ2-1 16 many TRBV3-1 TRBD1 TGTGCCAGCAGCCAAGATCGACTTAAAGGACAGGATGAGCAGTTCTTC CASSQDRLKGQDEQFF
TRBJ1-6 16 few TRBV28 - TGTGCCAGCAGTTCATCAAGGGGCTCCTATAATTCACCCCTCCACTTT CASSSSRGSYNSPLHF
TRBJ2-1 13 - TRBV6-1 - TGTGCCAGCGGGCTAGGCAGGTACAATGAGCAGTTCTTC CASGLGRYNEQFF
TRBJ2-3 15 - TRBV6-1 TRBD2 TGTGCCAGCACAGGGCGGGAGGGTTTCACAGATACGCAGTATTTT CASTGREGFTDTQYF
TRBJ1-5 15 - TRBV12-3/TRBV12-4 - TGTGCCAGCAGCGGAGGGGATTTGAGCAATCAGCCCCAGCATTTT CASSGGDLSNQPQHF
TRBJ2-1 18 few TRBV12-5 TRBD1 TGTGCTAGTGGTTTGGTCCTGGGACAGCCCGACTCCTACAATGAGCAGTTCTTC CASGLVLGQPDSYNEQFF